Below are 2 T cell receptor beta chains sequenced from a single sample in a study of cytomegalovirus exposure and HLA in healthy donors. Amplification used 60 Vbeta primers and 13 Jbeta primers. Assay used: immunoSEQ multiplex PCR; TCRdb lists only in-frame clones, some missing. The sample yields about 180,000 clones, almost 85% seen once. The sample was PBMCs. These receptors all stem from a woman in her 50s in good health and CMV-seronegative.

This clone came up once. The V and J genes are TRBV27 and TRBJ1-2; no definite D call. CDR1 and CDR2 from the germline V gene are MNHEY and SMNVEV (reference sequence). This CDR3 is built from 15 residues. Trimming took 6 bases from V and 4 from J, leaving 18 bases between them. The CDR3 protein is CASSPKEWVSYGYTF. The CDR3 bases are TGTGCCAGCAGCCCGAAGGAGTGGGTTAGCTATGGCTACACCTTC.

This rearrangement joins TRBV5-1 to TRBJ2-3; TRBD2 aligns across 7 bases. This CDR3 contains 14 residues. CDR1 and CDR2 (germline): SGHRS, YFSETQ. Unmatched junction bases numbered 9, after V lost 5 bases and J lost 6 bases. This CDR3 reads CASSGRGVTDTQYF. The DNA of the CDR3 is TGCGCCAGCAGTGGCCGGGGGGTTACGGATACGCAGTATTTT.